The source of this TCR beta chain is a study of T cells after yellow fever vaccination. Study context: Those fractions that held only low numbers of cells were prepared using the SMART-Seq v4 Ultra Low Input RNA kit.

In this sample, this clonotype turned up many times. Its specificity is unknown. Notes on the study in general: Most primary-vaccination clones recurred post-booster (approximately 96% CD4, 88% CD8).

The CDR3 is 12 residues long. The ends lost 7 bases at V and 8 bases at J; junction bases unmatched: 7. The germline CDR1 and CDR2 sequences are SQVTM and ANQGSEA. TCRdb re-called the 5' RACE reads through MiXCR, storing one row per CDR3 protein. The sample comprises a few hundred thousand distinct CDR3 sequences, roughly 7% of which are singletons, and roughly a sixth rests with the top ten. This clonotype originated in a man younger than 30 who received the YFV17D yellow fever vaccine. Source: PBMCs, taken roughly 45 days after the first yellow fever vaccination. The chain has TRBV29-1 and TRBJ1-4; 7 bases are shared with TRBD1. The CDR3, as DNA: TGCAGCGCCACGGGACAGTTCGAAAAACTGTTTTTT. Its translation: CSATGQFEKLFF.